Sequencing of this T cell receptor (beta chain) was carried out in a study of shared clonotypes between healthy human individuals. Genomic DNA (from each subset) was split evenly across several immunoSEQ plates. In replicate PCRs of sorted subsets, roughly 200 ng DNA, 29,000 or so T cell genomes, was used. The assay was immunoSEQ multiplex PCR, and TCRdb's table has in-frame clones only and misses some. The top ten hold under 2% of the sample, which has around 1.9 million clones, 93% seen once. Germline CDR1 is SEHNR and CDR2 is FQNEAQ (reference sequence). V was clipped by 4 bases and J by 0 bases; unmatched bases: 2. This CDR3 spans 15 amino acids. Naive CD8 isolation took CD45RO-negative cells positively selected for CCR7 and excluded terminally differentiated effector memory CD45RA+ cells.

The sample taken for sequencing was naive CD8+ T cells from PBMCs. V is TRBV7-9 and J is TRBJ2-1; TRBD2 aligns across 8 bases. The clonotype comes from a man aged 18 to 29 in good health. Some clones in this sample may be carry-over from other donors' samples. CDR3 sequence: CASSSLADSYNEQFF. As DNA, the CDR3 is TGTGCCAGCAGCTCACTAGCGGACTCCTACAATGAGCAGTTCTTC. Drawing the rest from reference TRBV7-9 and TRBJ2-1, the complete variable domain is DTGVSQNPRHKITKRGQNVTFRCDPISEHNRLYWYRQTLGQGPEFLTYFQNEAQLEKSRLLSDRFSAERPKGSFSTLEIQRTEQGDSAMYLCASSSLADSYNEQFFGPGTRLTVL.